The T cell receptor (beta chain) described here comes from a study of T-cell memory formation after mild COVID-19 (dated by TCRdb to the early 2020s). Study-level background: TCR sequence clusters from the two donors were largely donor specific. In a couple of donors, T-cell clones that expanded and contracted after mild COVID-19 were followed by sequencing TCRalpha and TCRbeta repertoires longitudinally. Two young, previously healthy adult volunteers, one female and one male, were included in the cohort. What the study reported, not specific to this receptor: Only two mild cases were covered in the study, and larger cohorts including severe cases with pre-infection samples were considered necessary. Contracting CD4+ clones turned up mainly in the CM and EM memory subsets, whereas EMRA was where CD8+ clones were enriched. Clones that contracted from day 15 to 85 showed balanced CD4/CD8 phenotypes, whereas a second wave of clones that expanded from day 15 to 37 leaned towards CD4+. The detection of some responding clones in pre-infection memory suggests that pre-existing cross-reactive memory T cells joined the SARS-CoV-2 response. The second-wave clones that peaked on day 37 were not confirmed to be SARS-CoV-2 specific.

Including cysteine and phenylalanine, the CDR3 has 14 amino acids. Only the CDR3 region is kept as DNA, spanning 42 bases read in frame from base 1. The V end gives up 10 bases and the J end 0 bases, leaving 8 bases in the junction not matched to a gene. PBMCs were isolated by Ficoll-Paque density gradient centrifugation. Sequencer: Illumina NovaSeq 6000. TCRalpha and TCRbeta cDNA libraries were constructed by 5'RACE with constant-segment primers, with sample barcodes and unique molecular identifiers being introduced. Trizol reagent was used to extract RNA from every sample. Amplification of the libraries took two PCR steps, and the second step added a second sample barcode plus Illumina TruSeq adapters. Sequencing of libraries was performed on an Illumina NovaSeq with 2 x 150 bp paired-end reads. The published analysis was carried out like this. Demultiplexing of reads and collapsing into UMI-guided consensus sequences were performed with migec v1.2.7. Using mixcr v2.1.11, UMI consensuses were aligned to TRA and TRB V and J templates and then assembled into clonotypes. Expanded or contracted clonotypes were those called significant by both edgeR and NoisET, with noise models trained on biological replicates. For edgeR calls, a false discovery rate-adjusted p below 0.01 and a log2 fold-change threshold of 1 were applied. As an exploratory analysis of dynamics, max-normalized trajectories of the 1000 most abundant clonotypes were examined by PCA with hierarchical clustering. Each responding clone was given a CD4 or CD8 phenotype based on the CD4+ and CD8+ repertoires, which had been sequenced separately. Through fastp at Q25 and MiXCR, TCRdb rebuilt clones from the public reads, retaining in-frame beta chains. Each entry merges the rows of one CDR3 protein and shows their most common DNA and genes. The V and J calls and clone size come from TCRdb's table, not from the authors' own analysis. The sample has about 360,000 distinct CDR3 sequences on record, around 15% of them singletons. The top ten hold roughly 22% of the sample.

This clonotype was observed a handful of times. The target of this receptor is not known. No base qualities exist here, and no much larger clone lies one base off it. This TCR was sampled from a man aged 18-30 years who had mild COVID-19 (a few samples of this study predate the infection). The sample titles of this study are shuffled in the database, so cell type and time point are left out; the donor was told from shared clones. Source material: PBMCs or a T cell subset sorted from them (not recorded which). The chain joins TRBV12-3 or TRBV12-4 to TRBJ1-1, and 7 junction bases match TRBD1. The DNA sequence is given as TGTGCCACTCACAGACAGGGCTTGAACACTGAAGCTTTCTTT. Its translation reads: CATHRQGLNTEAFF.